These T cell receptor beta chains were read from a single sample in a study of regulatory T cells in long-lasting Graves disease. TCRdb recomputed calls from the multiplex PCR reads with MiXCR, one row per CDR3 protein. Among roughly 400,000 distinct CDR3 sequences listed, around 20% were seen once. The source was peripheral blood mononuclear cells (PBMCs), collected when the disease was refractory, from a patient treated with antithyroid drugs. The receptor set was obtained from a female donor with Graves disease. The CDR3 runs from the conserved cysteine through the conserved F or W. D genes are given only for firm matches.

cdr3_aa: CAWRAPDRTDTQYF; d_call: .; j_call: TRBJ2-3; v_call: TRBV30
cdr3_aa: CASSPSGHSYEQYF; d_call: .; j_call: TRBJ2-7; v_call: TRBV13
cdr3_aa: CASSPSARQETQYF; d_call: .; j_call: TRBJ2-5; v_call: TRBV9
cdr3_aa: CASSLVSLAGRPGYEQYF; d_call: TRBD2; j_call: TRBJ2-7; v_call: TRBV5-1
cdr3_aa: CAWSGWGGTEAFF; d_call: .; j_call: TRBJ1-1; v_call: TRBV30
cdr3_aa: CASKAWGAETLQETQYF; d_call: .; j_call: TRBJ2-5; v_call: TRBV5-1
cdr3_aa: CASSPVVEETQYF; d_call: .; j_call: TRBJ2-5; v_call: TRBV5-1
cdr3_aa: CASSLSTGVVSYEQYF; d_call: .; j_call: TRBJ2-7; v_call: TRBV5-8
cdr3_aa: CASSPREGRETQYF; d_call: TRBD2; j_call: TRBJ2-5; v_call: TRBV19
cdr3_aa: CASIHGAEAFF; d_call: .; j_call: TRBJ1-1; v_call: TRBV27
cdr3_aa: CASSLLAGNTIYF; d_call: .; j_call: TRBJ1-3; v_call: TRBV28
cdr3_aa: CASSSRQLSGANVLTF; d_call: .; j_call: TRBJ2-6; v_call: TRBV19
cdr3_aa: CASSFGGAFGGYTF; d_call: .; j_call: TRBJ1-2; v_call: TRBV27
cdr3_aa: CASSFNDEAYEQYF; d_call: .; j_call: TRBJ2-7; v_call: TRBV5-1
cdr3_aa: CASSYSVQGDYGYTF; d_call: .; j_call: TRBJ1-2; v_call: TRBV6-2/TRBV6-3
cdr3_aa: CASRKGFNEKLFF; d_call: .; j_call: TRBJ1-4; v_call: TRBV3-1
cdr3_aa: CASSEWRTGANTGELFF; d_call: TRBD1; j_call: TRBJ2-2; v_call: TRBV2
cdr3_aa: CASSNGGKSGANVLTF; d_call: .; j_call: TRBJ2-6; v_call: TRBV12-3/TRBV12-4
cdr3_aa: CASSLVLRDTQYF; d_call: .; j_call: TRBJ2-3; v_call: TRBV7-2
cdr3_aa: CATSRDTGLPSGEQYF; d_call: .; j_call: TRBJ2-7; v_call: TRBV15
cdr3_aa: CSARPNQSNEKLFF; d_call: .; j_call: TRBJ1-4; v_call: TRBV29-1
cdr3_aa: CASGTGAIDTQYF; d_call: TRBD1; j_call: TRBJ2-3; v_call: TRBV6-2/TRBV6-3
cdr3_aa: CASSLARQGGYQPQHF; d_call: .; j_call: TRBJ1-5; v_call: TRBV6-1
cdr3_aa: CASSLLGQGNQPQHF; d_call: TRBD1; j_call: TRBJ1-5; v_call: TRBV27
cdr3_aa: CARTYEQYF; d_call: .; j_call: TRBJ2-7; v_call: TRBV14
cdr3_aa: CASTTAVLWQPQHF; d_call: .; j_call: TRBJ1-5; v_call: TRBV28
cdr3_aa: CASSYTGTLANYGYTF; d_call: .; j_call: TRBJ1-2; v_call: TRBV6-5
cdr3_aa: CASSFGGGRYEQYF; d_call: TRBD2; j_call: TRBJ2-7; v_call: TRBV12-3/TRBV12-4
cdr3_aa: CASSLSRGNQPQHF; d_call: .; j_call: TRBJ1-5; v_call: TRBV7-8
cdr3_aa: CASSVARGHTGELFF; d_call: .; j_call: TRBJ2-2; v_call: TRBV9
cdr3_aa: CSVVKQRGGRYGYTF; d_call: .; j_call: TRBJ1-2; v_call: TRBV29-1
cdr3_aa: CSAREGPRHSYNSPLHF; d_call: .; j_call: TRBJ1-6; v_call: TRBV20-1
cdr3_aa: CASSSSPGQGRPYGYTF; d_call: TRBD1; j_call: TRBJ1-2; v_call: TRBV5-5
cdr3_aa: CASRKLGEETQYF; d_call: .; j_call: TRBJ2-5; v_call: TRBV19
cdr3_aa: CSAHTSGRPHYEQYF; d_call: TRBD2; j_call: TRBJ2-7; v_call: TRBV20-1
cdr3_aa: CASRPKGGRGETQYF; d_call: .; j_call: TRBJ2-5; v_call: TRBV6-1
cdr3_aa: CASSDHSFLLSGANVLTF; d_call: .; j_call: TRBJ2-6; v_call: TRBV2
cdr3_aa: CASSEKGQGTYEQYF; d_call: TRBD1; j_call: TRBJ2-7; v_call: TRBV6-4
cdr3_aa: CASSPGTPRRPILF; d_call: .; j_call: TRBJ1-6; v_call: TRBV28
cdr3_aa: CASSLVVRPRNYGYTF; d_call: .; j_call: TRBJ1-2; v_call: TRBV11-2
cdr3_aa: CASSLPGTKAETQYF; d_call: .; j_call: TRBJ2-5; v_call: TRBV5-4
cdr3_aa: CASSEAGITGVNTEAFF; d_call: TRBD1; j_call: TRBJ1-1; v_call: TRBV2
cdr3_aa: CASSVDPSVASTDTQYF; d_call: .; j_call: TRBJ2-3; v_call: TRBV9
cdr3_aa: CASSRTPLRMFF; d_call: .; j_call: TRBJ2-2; v_call: TRBV11-2
cdr3_aa: CAISSPSYEQYF; d_call: .; j_call: TRBJ2-7; v_call: TRBV10-3
cdr3_aa: CASSPWTGANTEAFF; d_call: TRBD1; j_call: TRBJ1-1; v_call: TRBV11-2
cdr3_aa: CASSLIDADTQYF; d_call: .; j_call: TRBJ2-3; v_call: TRBV5-5
cdr3_aa: CATGGNTGELFF; d_call: TRBD2; j_call: TRBJ2-2; v_call: TRBV28
cdr3_aa: CSAIPESYEQYF; d_call: .; j_call: TRBJ2-7; v_call: TRBV20-1
cdr3_aa: CASSLAVGANQPQHF; d_call: .; j_call: TRBJ1-5; v_call: TRBV28
cdr3_aa: CASTPPGGSTTYEQYF; d_call: TRBD2; j_call: TRBJ2-7; v_call: TRBV7-9